Listed below are T cell receptor beta chains from one sample, sequenced in a study of shared clonotypes between healthy human individuals. Some clones are missing from TCRdb's copy, which holds only in-frame ones; the method was immunoSEQ multiplex PCR. Counted here are 400,000 to 500,000 clones, 70% to 80% occurring once; the ten biggest clones make up 12%. The material sequenced was PBMCs. The receptor set was obtained from a woman aged 35 to 49 in good health. Some clones in this sample may be carry-over from other donors' samples. Both conserved end residues are part of each CDR3. A D gene is named only where the DNA matches it firmly. The listing skips clone size in some rows; elsewhere it reads once, few, many or a size class.

CDR3aa: CASSGASGRVEQYF
CDR3nt: TGTGCCAGCTCAGGGGCTAGCGGGAGAGTCGAGCAGTACTTC
d_gene: TRBD2
v_gene: TRBV18
abundance: .
j_gene: TRBJ2-7

CDR3aa: CASSLELQETQYF
CDR3nt: TGTGCCAGCAGCTTGGAATTACAAGAGACCCAGTACTTC
d_gene: .
v_gene: TRBV5-4
abundance: once
j_gene: TRBJ2-5

CDR3aa: CASSLRLAGGPGRPPDTQYF
CDR3nt: TGCGCCAGCAGCTTGCGGCTAGCGGGAGGGCCAGGGAGGCCCCCAGATACGCAGTATTTT
d_gene: TRBD2
v_gene: TRBV5-1
abundance: .
j_gene: TRBJ2-3

CDR3aa: CASSMMGDGNQPQHF
CDR3nt: TGTGCCAGTAGTATGATGGGGGATGGCAATCAGCCCCAGCATTTT
d_gene: .
v_gene: TRBV19
abundance: .
j_gene: TRBJ1-5

CDR3aa: CASSPGLGWGRNEQFF
CDR3nt: TGTGCCAGCAGCCCGGGACTAGGTTGGGGGAGGAATGAGCAGTTCTTC
d_gene: TRBD2
v_gene: TRBV4-2
abundance: .
j_gene: TRBJ2-1

CDR3aa: CASSPQEGDEQFF
CDR3nt: TGTGCCAGCAGCCCCCAGGAAGGCGATGAGCAGTTCTTC
d_gene: .
v_gene: TRBV11-3
abundance: .
j_gene: TRBJ2-1

CDR3aa: CASSPVGRIYNEQFF
CDR3nt: TGTGCCAGCAGTCCTGTTGGGAGAATCTACAATGAGCAGTTCTTC
d_gene: .
v_gene: TRBV28
abundance: .
j_gene: TRBJ2-1

CDR3aa: CASPQRGDTGELFF
CDR3nt: TGTGCCAGCCCTCAAAGAGGGGACACCGGGGAGCTGTTTTTT
d_gene: .
v_gene: TRBV27
abundance: .
j_gene: TRBJ2-2

CDR3aa: CASSLDQRQDNEQFF
CDR3nt: TGTGCCAGCAGCTTAGATCAGAGACAGGACAATGAGCAGTTCTTC
d_gene: .
v_gene: TRBV11-3
abundance: few
j_gene: TRBJ2-1

CDR3aa: CASSQRLGLAGANEQFF
CDR3nt: TGCGCCAGCAGCCAACGGCTAGGACTAGCGGGAGCTAATGAGCAGTTCTTC
d_gene: TRBD2
v_gene: TRBV5-1
abundance: once
j_gene: TRBJ2-1

CDR3aa: CASSLGQDYEQYF
CDR3nt: TGTGCCAGCAGCTTGGGCCAGGACTACGAGCAGTACTTC
d_gene: .
v_gene: TRBV5-4
abundance: .
j_gene: TRBJ2-7

CDR3aa: CASSYARGTDTQYF
CDR3nt: TGTGCCAGCAGCTATGCTCGAGGGACGGATACGCAGTATTTT
d_gene: .
v_gene: TRBV7-2
abundance: .
j_gene: TRBJ2-3

CDR3aa: CASSPGTGYGYTF
CDR3nt: TGTGCCAGCTCACCAGGGACAGGCTATGGCTACACCTTC
d_gene: TRBD1
v_gene: TRBV18
abundance: few
j_gene: TRBJ1-2

CDR3aa: CAWATYLYDNEQFF
CDR3nt: TGTGCCTGGGCGACTTACCTTTACGACAATGAGCAGTTCTTC
d_gene: .
v_gene: TRBV30
abundance: .
j_gene: TRBJ2-1

CDR3aa: CASSLDGQANQPQHF
CDR3nt: TGTGCCAGCAGCTTAGACGGACAGGCCAATCAGCCCCAGCATTTT
d_gene: TRBD1
v_gene: TRBV7-8
abundance: .
j_gene: TRBJ1-5

CDR3aa: CASSLSLPTQGEAFF
CDR3nt: TGTGCCAGCAGCTTATCACTCCCAACTCAGGGTGAGGCTTTCTTT
d_gene: .
v_gene: TRBV7-9
abundance: .
j_gene: TRBJ1-1

CDR3aa: CSVLKGLAGGGELFF
CDR3nt: TGCAGCGTGTTGAAGGGACTAGCGGGAGGGGGGGAGCTGTTTTTT
d_gene: TRBD2
v_gene: TRBV29-1
abundance: .
j_gene: TRBJ2-2

CDR3aa: CASSEETGELAFF
CDR3nt: TGTGCCAGCAGTGAAGAGACTGGAGAGTTGGCTTTCTTT
d_gene: .
v_gene: TRBV2
abundance: .
j_gene: TRBJ1-1

CDR3aa: CASSLAPRGPNQPQHF
CDR3nt: TGTGCCAGCAGCTTAGCGCCAAGGGGGCCCAATCAGCCCCAGCATTTT
d_gene: TRBD1
v_gene: TRBV7-8
abundance: .
j_gene: TRBJ1-5

CDR3aa: CSVGDREYNEKLFF
CDR3nt: TGCAGCGTTGGAGACAGGGAATATAATGAAAAACTGTTTTTT
d_gene: TRBD1
v_gene: TRBV29-1
abundance: .
j_gene: TRBJ1-4

CDR3aa: CASSVVATGETQYF
CDR3nt: TGTGCCAGCAGCGTAGTTGCAACGGGGGAGACCCAGTACTTC
d_gene: .
v_gene: TRBV9
abundance: .
j_gene: TRBJ2-5

CDR3aa: CASSLRQGYSYEQYF
CDR3nt: TGTGCCAGTAGTTTGAGACAGGGCTATTCCTACGAGCAGTACTTC
d_gene: TRBD1
v_gene: TRBV19
abundance: .
j_gene: TRBJ2-7

CDR3aa: CASSPGQGRYEQYF
CDR3nt: TGTGCCAGCAGCCCAGGACAGGGGCGGTACGAGCAGTACTTC
d_gene: TRBD1
v_gene: TRBV11-2
abundance: .
j_gene: TRBJ2-7

CDR3aa: CASSLSGGSYNEQFF
CDR3nt: TGTGCCAGCAGTTTATCTGGGGGCTCCTACAATGAGCAGTTCTTC
d_gene: .
v_gene: TRBV28
abundance: .
j_gene: TRBJ2-1

CDR3aa: CASSGLARTSSYNEQFF
CDR3nt: TGTGCCAGCAGCGGACTAGCGCGAACCAGCTCCTACAATGAGCAGTTCTTC
d_gene: TRBD2
v_gene: TRBV9
abundance: .
j_gene: TRBJ2-1

CDR3aa: CASSTRLQETQYF
CDR3nt: TGTGCCAGCAGCACTCGACTTCAAGAGACCCAGTACTTC
d_gene: .
v_gene: TRBV7-2
abundance: .
j_gene: TRBJ2-5

CDR3aa: CASPFRGTSGNTIYF
CDR3nt: TGCGCCAGCCCATTTCGCGGCACCTCTGGAAACACCATATATTTT
d_gene: .
v_gene: TRBV10-1
abundance: once
j_gene: TRBJ1-3

CDR3aa: CASSLSYYEQYF
CDR3nt: TGTGCCAGCAGCTTATCTTACTACGAGCAGTACTTC
d_gene: .
v_gene: TRBV7-8
abundance: few
j_gene: TRBJ2-7

CDR3aa: CASSDGTESTDTQYF
CDR3nt: TGTGCCAGCAGCGACGGGACAGAGAGCACAGATACGCAGTATTTT
d_gene: TRBD1
v_gene: TRBV9
abundance: .
j_gene: TRBJ2-3

CDR3aa: CASSQLEAGELFF
CDR3nt: TGTGCCAGCAGCCAACTAGAAGCCGGGGAGCTGTTTTTT
d_gene: .
v_gene: TRBV2
abundance: many
j_gene: TRBJ2-2

CDR3aa: CASSKRFADTQYF
CDR3nt: TGTGCCAGTAGTAAGAGATTTGCAGATACGCAGTATTTT
d_gene: .
v_gene: TRBV19
abundance: .
j_gene: TRBJ2-3

CDR3aa: CASRDLTVAATQYF
CDR3nt: TGTGCCTCCCGTGACCTTACGGTAGCTGCGACCCAGTACTTC
d_gene: .
v_gene: TRBV10-3
abundance: once
j_gene: TRBJ2-5

CDR3aa: CASSQEYGGGTYEQYF
CDR3nt: TGCGCCAGCAGCCAAGAGTACGGCGGGGGTACCTACGAGCAGTACTTC
d_gene: TRBD2
v_gene: TRBV4-1
abundance: .
j_gene: TRBJ2-7

CDR3aa: CASSRQVFTDTQYF
CDR3nt: TGTGCCAGTAGTAGACAGGTTTTCACAGATACGCAGTATTTT
d_gene: .
v_gene: TRBV19
abundance: .
j_gene: TRBJ2-3

CDR3aa: CASTSYQRADNEQFF
CDR3nt: TGCGCCAGCACCTCTTACCAGCGGGCGGACAATGAGCAGTTCTTC
d_gene: .
v_gene: TRBV4-1
abundance: .
j_gene: TRBJ2-1

CDR3aa: CASSERVVYYGYTF
CDR3nt: TGTGCCAGCAGTGAACGGGTGGTTTACTATGGCTACACCTTC
d_gene: .
v_gene: TRBV6-1
abundance: once
j_gene: TRBJ1-2

CDR3aa: CASSGLQVRNTEAFF
CDR3nt: TGTGCCAGCAGTGGCCTGCAGGTTAGGAACACTGAAGCTTTCTTT
d_gene: .
v_gene: TRBV2
abundance: .
j_gene: TRBJ1-1

CDR3aa: CASSPQSDTQYF
CDR3nt: TGTGCCAGCTCACCCCAGTCAGATACGCAGTATTTT
d_gene: .
v_gene: TRBV18
abundance: .
j_gene: TRBJ2-3

CDR3aa: CASSLSELSGKNQPQHF
CDR3nt: TGTGCCAGCAGCCTTAGTGAGCTCAGCGGGAAAAATCAGCCCCAGCATTTT
d_gene: .
v_gene: TRBV7-9
abundance: few
j_gene: TRBJ1-5

CDR3aa: CASSSTGYGEKLFF
CDR3nt: TGTGCCAGCAGTTCGACAGGGTATGGTGAAAAACTGTTTTTT
d_gene: TRBD1
v_gene: TRBV2
abundance: .
j_gene: TRBJ1-4

CDR3aa: CASSPARPVNEQFF
CDR3nt: TGTGCCAGCAGTCCCGCCCGGCCGGTGAATGAGCAGTTCTTC
d_gene: .
v_gene: TRBV28
abundance: .
j_gene: TRBJ2-1

CDR3aa: CASSYSMSGYTDTQYF
CDR3nt: TGTGCCAGCAGTTACTCGATGAGCGGGTACACAGATACGCAGTATTTT
d_gene: .
v_gene: TRBV6-5
abundance: .
j_gene: TRBJ2-3

CDR3aa: CASSPRTSSEQFF
CDR3nt: TGCGCCAGCAGCCCCCGGACTAGTTCTGAGCAGTTCTTC
d_gene: TRBD2
v_gene: TRBV5-1
abundance: .
j_gene: TRBJ2-1

CDR3aa: CASSLGLGTEAFF
CDR3nt: TGTGCCAGCAGCTTGGGTTTGGGGACTGAAGCTTTCTTT
d_gene: .
v_gene: TRBV5-5
abundance: few
j_gene: TRBJ1-1

CDR3aa: CASSTTGTNQPQHF
CDR3nt: TGTGCCAGCAGCACCACAGGGACCAATCAGCCCCAGCATTTT
d_gene: .
v_gene: TRBV7-9
abundance: .
j_gene: TRBJ1-5

CDR3aa: CASSLEENNEQFF
CDR3nt: TGTGCCAGCAGCTTAGAAGAGAACAATGAGCAGTTCTTC
d_gene: .
v_gene: TRBV7-2
abundance: .
j_gene: TRBJ2-1

CDR3aa: CASSLFVATDGEQYF
CDR3nt: TGTGCCAGCAGCTTGTTCGTGGCGACAGACGGCGAGCAGTACTTC
d_gene: .
v_gene: TRBV5-6
abundance: few
j_gene: TRBJ2-7

CDR3aa: CASSYRGYSYEQYF
CDR3nt: TGTGCCAGCAGCTACAGGGGGTACTCCTACGAGCAGTACTTC
d_gene: TRBD1
v_gene: TRBV27
abundance: .
j_gene: TRBJ2-7

CDR3aa: CAWSQGPHNEQFF
CDR3nt: TGTGCCTGGAGTCAGGGCCCCCACAATGAGCAGTTCTTC
d_gene: .
v_gene: TRBV30
abundance: .
j_gene: TRBJ2-1

CDR3aa: CATSSTQGARNQPQHF
CDR3nt: TGTGCCACCAGCAGTACACAGGGGGCACGCAATCAGCCCCAGCATTTT
d_gene: TRBD1
v_gene: TRBV15
abundance: .
j_gene: TRBJ1-5

CDR3aa: CASLAGEDYSYNEQFF
CDR3nt: TGTGCCAGCCTAGCGGGAGAGGACTACTCCTACAATGAGCAGTTCTTC
d_gene: TRBD2
v_gene: TRBV28
abundance: .
j_gene: TRBJ2-1

CDR3aa: CASSLAGTSGSYNEQFF
CDR3nt: TGTGCCAGCAGCTTAGCGGGGACTAGCGGCTCCTACAATGAGCAGTTCTTC
d_gene: TRBD2
v_gene: TRBV7-9
abundance: .
j_gene: TRBJ2-1

CDR3aa: CASSEAGGGNQPQHF
CDR3nt: TGTGCCAGCAGTGAAGCGGGGGGCGGCAATCAGCCCCAGCATTTT
d_gene: .
v_gene: TRBV6-1
abundance: .
j_gene: TRBJ1-5

CDR3aa: CASSLAAGGNEQFF
CDR3nt: TGTGCCAGCAGCTTAGCGGCAGGCGGGAATGAGCAGTTCTTC
d_gene: .
v_gene: TRBV7-2
abundance: .
j_gene: TRBJ2-1

CDR3aa: CASSRQAMNTEAFF
CDR3nt: TGTGCCAGCAGCCGACAGGCTATGAACACTGAAGCTTTCTTT
d_gene: .
v_gene: TRBV14
abundance: .
j_gene: TRBJ1-1